This is a list of T cell receptor beta chains from one sample in a study of blood T cell repertoires in COVID-19. Only in-frame clones appear in the TCRdb table, and some are missing; sequencing was by immunoSEQ multiplex PCR. This table has 110,000 or so clones, about 87% appearing once. The sequencing input was peripheral blood. The receptors were sampled from a woman aged 45-60 years with acute or convalescent COVID-19. Both conserved end residues are part of each CDR3. Fields, in order: CDR3 protein, CDR3 DNA, V gene, CDR3 length, clone size, D gene, J gene. D genes are given only for firm matches. Clone size is given for some rows only: seen once, a few or many times, or a class if the clone is expanded.

CDR3: CASSSGQPDYGYTF; DNA: TGTGCCAGCAGTTCCGGACAGCCCGACTATGGCTACACCTTC; V: TRBV2; length: 14; size: NA; D: NA; J: TRBJ1-2
CDR3: CASSLGQGGELFF; DNA: TGTGCCAGCAGTTTAGGACAGGGCGGGGAGCTGTTTTTT; V: TRBV28; length: 13; size: NA; D: TRBD1; J: TRBJ2-2
CDR3: CASSPEGSREGSDTQYF; DNA: TGTGCCAGCAGTCCCGAGGGTTCCAGGGAGGGTTCAGATACGCAGTATTTT; V: TRBV28; length: 17; size: NA; D: TRBD2; J: TRBJ2-3
CDR3: CAWQQGTNYGYTF; DNA: TGTGCCTGGCAGCAGGGAACTAACTATGGCTACACCTTC; V: TRBV30; length: 13; size: NA; D: NA; J: TRBJ1-2
CDR3: CASSQDSGVGENTEAFF; DNA: TGCGCCAGCAGCCAAGATTCCGGGGTAGGAGAAAACACTGAAGCTTTCTTT; V: TRBV4-1; length: 17; size: NA; D: NA; J: TRBJ1-1
CDR3: CASSQGQATGELFF; DNA: TGTGCCAGCAGCCAAGGACAGGCCACCGGGGAGCTGTTTTTT; V: TRBV7-6; length: 14; size: NA; D: TRBD1; J: TRBJ2-2
CDR3: CAWSSGTVMGNTIYF; DNA: TGTGCCTGGAGTTCCGGGACAGTTATGGGAAACACCATATATTTT; V: TRBV30; length: 15; size: few; D: TRBD1; J: TRBJ1-3
CDR3: CASSEGRGPGQPQHF; DNA: TGTGCCAGCAGTGAAGGACGCGGGCCAGGTCAGCCCCAGCATTTT; V: TRBV6-1; length: 15; size: NA; D: NA; J: TRBJ1-5
CDR3: CASSVGWGDTEAFF; DNA: TGTGCCAGCAGCGTAGGCTGGGGGGACACTGAAGCTTTCTTT; V: TRBV9; length: 14; size: NA; D: NA; J: TRBJ1-1
CDR3: CASSLDQQGYSNQPQHF; DNA: TGTGCCAGCAGCTTAGATCAACAGGGGTATAGCAATCAGCCCCAGCATTTT; V: TRBV7-8; length: 17; size: NA; D: TRBD1; J: TRBJ1-5
CDR3: CASSETAGGTDTQYF; DNA: TGTGCCAGCAGTGAAACAGCGGGAGGCACAGATACGCAGTATTTT; V: TRBV6-1; length: 15; size: NA; D: TRBD2; J: TRBJ2-3
CDR3: CASSLGGGLNSPLHF; DNA: TGTGCCAGCAGCCTTGGGGGGGGGCTAAATTCACCCCTCCACTTT; V: TRBV7-6; length: 15; size: few; D: NA; J: TRBJ1-6
CDR3: CASSLTGVTEAFF; DNA: TGCGCCAGCAGCTTGACAGGGGTTACTGAAGCTTTCTTT; V: TRBV5-1; length: 13; size: NA; D: TRBD1; J: TRBJ1-1
CDR3: CASSSPTGGYTF; DNA: TGTGCCAGCAGTTCGCCGACGGGTGGCTACACCTTC; V: TRBV6-5; length: 12; size: NA; D: NA; J: TRBJ1-2
CDR3: CASSDGTGLHTEAFF; DNA: TGTGCCAGCAGCGATGGGACAGGGTTGCACACTGAAGCTTTCTTT; V: TRBV3-1/TRBV3-2; length: 15; size: NA; D: TRBD1; J: TRBJ1-1
CDR3: CAWSAGGAGNQPQHF; DNA: TGTGCCTGGAGTGCAGGGGGCGCAGGCAATCAGCCCCAGCATTTT; V: TRBV30; length: 15; size: NA; D: TRBD1; J: TRBJ1-5